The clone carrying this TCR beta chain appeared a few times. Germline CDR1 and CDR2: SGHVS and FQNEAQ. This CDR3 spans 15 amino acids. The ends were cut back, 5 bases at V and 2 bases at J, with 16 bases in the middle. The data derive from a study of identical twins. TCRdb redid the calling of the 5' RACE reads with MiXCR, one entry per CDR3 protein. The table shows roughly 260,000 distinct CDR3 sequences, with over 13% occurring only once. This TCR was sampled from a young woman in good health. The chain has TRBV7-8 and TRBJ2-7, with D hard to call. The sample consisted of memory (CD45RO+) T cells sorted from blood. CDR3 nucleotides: TGTGCCAGCAGCCCGTTGGCCAGATCGGCCTACGAGCAGTACTTC. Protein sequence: CASSPLARSAYEQYF.